The 29 T cell receptor beta chains below come from one sample, sequenced in a study of cytomegalovirus exposure and HLA in healthy donors. Primers: 60 Vbeta forward and 13 Jbeta reverse. Data came from immunoSEQ multiplex PCR; TCRdb stores just in-frame clones and leaves some out. The sample lists approximately 120,000 clones; about 70% were seen once. Sequenced sample: PBMCs. These receptors were taken from an older woman in good health and CMV-seropositive.

This chain uses TRBV7-6 with TRBJ2-5; no clear D gene. Germline values: CDR1 SGHVS, CDR2 FNYEAQ. V was clipped by 4 bases and J by 7 bases, with 10 bases between them. The CDR3 totals 12 residues. CDR3 sequence (DNA): TGTGCCAGCAGCTCCAGTAGCCGGACCCAGTACTTC. Protein sequence: CASSSSSRTQYF. Supplemented by reference TRBV7-6 and TRBJ2-5, the full variable domain reads GAGVSQSPRYKVTKRGQDVALRCDPISGHVSLYWYRQALGQGPEFLTYFNYEAQQDKSGLPNDRFSAERPEGSISTLTIQRTEQRDSAMYRCASSSSSRTQYFGPGTRLLVL.

This sequence joins TRBV28 and TRBJ1-5; 12 positions match TRBD1. Germline V gives CDR1 MDHEN, CDR2 SYDVKM. The CDR3 consists of 17 residues. J was trimmed by 6 bases and V by 5 bases; bases with no gene match: 11. This CDR3 is CASSLSGTGGLVQPQHF. CDR3 in DNA: TGTGCCAGCAGTCTCTCCGGGACAGGGGGCTTAGTTCAGCCCCAGCATTTT.

DNA for the CDR3: TGTGCCAGCAGTGCAGGACAACCAAATCAGCCCCAGCATTTT. Translating it yields CASSAGQPNQPQHF. The chain employs TRBV2 and TRBJ1-5; maybe TRBD1 (5 bases). Trimming removed 4 bases at V and 4 bases at J, with 11 bases between. The length of the CDR3 is 14 residues. CDR1 is SNHLY, CDR2 FYNNEI, per germline.

This chain joins TRBV5-6 and TRBJ2-4, with 15 bases that match TRBD2. Germline values: CDR1 SGHDT, CDR2 YYEEEE. The CDR3 is 17 residues long. J was trimmed by 8 bases and V by 4 bases; bases with no gene match: 10. The CDR3 coding sequence is TGTGCCAGCAGCCCGTCCGGGACTAGCGGGAGGTGGGACATTCAGTACTTC. Residues: CASSPSGTSGRWDIQYF.

This clone was seen only a few times. This chain joins TRBV5-6 and TRBJ1-1; D uncertain. V dropped 4 bases and J dropped 11 bases, with 15 bases sitting between them. The CDR3 runs to 12 residues. Germline V gene data show CDR1 as SGHDT and CDR2 as YYEEEE. CDR3 bases: TGTGCCAGCAGCGAAACGGGGAGGGTGGCTTTCTTT. Protein sequence: CASSETGRVAFF. Full variable domain (outside the CDR3, taken from reference TRBV5-6 and TRBJ1-1): DAGVTQSPTHLIKTRGQQVTLRCSPKSGHDTVSWYQQALGQGPQFIFQYYEEEERQRGNFPDRFSGHQFPNYSSELNVNALLLGDSALYLCASSETGRVAFFGQGTRLTVV.

This clone was picked up a small number of times. This chain joins TRBV5-1 and TRBJ1-4; tentatively, D is TRBD1 (5 bases). With 0 bases removed from V and 0 bases from J, the gap between germline ends came to 9 bases. CDR1 is SGHRS and CDR2 is YFSETQ in the germline V gene. This CDR3 comprises 16 residues. The CDR3 coding sequence is TGCGCCAGCAGCTTGGGACAGATTGCAACTAATGAAAAACTGTTTTTT. Its translation is CASSLGQIATNEKLFF.

V and J are TRBV5-1 and TRBJ2-5, with TRBD2 matching 11 bases. With 6 bases clipped from V and 5 bases from J, the junction kept 6 bases outside the gene matches. Germline V CDR1 and CDR2: SGHRS, YFSETQ. The CDR3 runs 14 residues. CDR3 coding DNA: TGCGCCAGCAACCTAGCGGGGGGTGAGGAGACCCAGTACTTC. Amino acids: CASNLAGGEETQYF.

V usage is TRBV6-5 and J usage is TRBJ1-1; tentatively, D is TRBD1 (6 bases). CDR1 and CDR2 from the germline V gene are MNHEY and SVGAGI. This CDR3 spans 13 amino acids. The V end was cut by 8 bases, the J end by 3 bases, with 13 bases between. The CDR3 sequence is CASQGIMDTEAFF. The CDR3 region has the DNA TGTGCCAGCCAGGGGATTATGGACACTGAAGCTTTCTTT.

The CDR3 nucleotides are TGTGCCACCAGCACCCGGGACAGGGGATACTATGGCTACACCTTC. It is translated as CATSTRDRGYYGYTF. The chain has TRBV15 and TRBJ1-2, with TRBD1 matching 10 bases. The CDR3 runs to 15 residues. V lost 4 bases to trimming and J lost 3 bases; unmatched junction nucleotides: 5. Per the germline V gene, CDR1 is LNHNV and CDR2 is YYDKDF (reference sequence).

The V and J genes are TRBV5-1 and TRBJ1-1; tentatively, D is TRBD1 (6 bases). There are 14 residues in the CDR3. Trimming removed 4 bases from V and 5 bases from J, with 15 bases in between. Germline assignment: CDR1 SGHRS and CDR2 YFSETQ. The CDR3 DNA sequence: TGCGCCAGCAGCCAGGGGTGGGGAAGGACTGAAGCTTTCTTT. It translates to CASSQGWGRTEAFF.

The CDR3 DNA follows: TGTGCCAGCAGCTCTACGGACAGGAGCTATGGCTACACCTTC. It specifies CASSSTDRSYGYTF. The chain carries TRBV7-9 and TRBJ1-2, with 7 bases aligning to TRBD1. V shed 4 bases, J shed 4 bases, and the junction held 6 bases outside the gene matches. The V gene's germline CDR1 is SEHNR and CDR2 FQNEAQ (reference sequence). There are 14 residues in the CDR3.

J is TRBJ1-5 and V is TRBV9, with D perhaps matching TRBD1 (5 bases). The V end lost 0 bases, the J end lost 2 bases, and 6 bases lay between the germline ends. CDR3 length equals 14 residues. Germline loops: CDR1 SGDLS, CDR2 YYNGEE. Here the CDR3 reads CASSVEGGNQPQHF. The DNA of the CDR3 is TGTGCCAGCAGCGTAGAAGGGGGCAATCAGCCCCAGCATTTT.

CDR3 region: CASTPGGNQPQHF. CDR3 sequence (DNA): TGTGCCAGCACCCCCGGAGGGAATCAGCCCCAGCATTTT. The chain has TRBV6-6 and TRBJ1-5; D is ambiguous. Germline V gene data show CDR1 as MNHNY and CDR2 as SVGAGI (reference sequence). The CDR3 is made up of 13 amino acids. V shed 7 bases and J shed 4 bases, with 11 bases lying between them.

V usage is TRBV2 and J usage is TRBJ2-3; D uncertain. Germline V gene lookup returns CDR1 SNHLY and CDR2 FYNNEI. This CDR3 contains 15 residues. The V end was cut by 3 bases, the J end by 3 bases, with 13 bases between. The CDR3: CASSEYRAGTDTQYF. The CDR3 DNA is TGTGCCAGCAGTGAGTATCGAGCAGGAACAGATACGCAGTATTTT.

The chain has TRBV7-3 and TRBJ2-7, with D possibly being TRBD2 (5 bases). Trimming left V 1 base short and J 2 bases short, with 12 bases between. Germline values: CDR1 SGHTA, CDR2 FQGTGA. The CDR3 consists of 15 residues. This chain's CDR3 is CASSLKSAGAYEQYF. For the CDR3, the DNA is TGTGCCAGCAGCTTAAAGTCGGCGGGCGCCTACGAGCAGTACTTC.

The rearrangement joins TRBV6-5 to TRBJ2-7; 8 nucleotides line up with TRBD1. J gave up 6 bases and V 4 bases, and 11 bases lay outside the gene matches. Per the germline V gene, CDR1 is MNHEY and CDR2 is SVGAGI. This CDR3 is 15 amino acids long. CDR3 DNA sequence: TGTGCCAGCAGTTCACCCGGGACAGGCCACCCCGAGCAGTACTTC. Its translation: CASSSPGTGHPEQYF.

This chain joins TRBV19 and TRBJ1-1, with D tentatively TRBD1 (6 bases). Germline loops: CDR1 LNHDA, CDR2 SQIVND (reference sequence). Trimming took off 0 bases at V and 1 base at J, with 18 bases between the two ends. The CDR3 consists of 18 residues. CDR3 sequence: CASSIDGWPGGANTEAFF. The CDR3 DNA follows: TGTGCCAGTAGTATAGATGGCTGGCCGGGGGGGGCGAACACTGAAGCTTTCTTT.

The chain carries TRBV4-3 and TRBJ2-2, with 7 nucleotides matching TRBD1. The V and J ends lost 2 bases and 11 bases, in that order; junction bases with no gene match: 5. There are 13 residues in the CDR3. From germline, CDR1 is LGHNA and CDR2 YSLEER. Here the CDR3 reads CASSQQTGDELFF. CDR3 sequence (DNA): TGCGCCAGCAGCCAACAAACAGGGGATGAGCTGTTTTTT.

V and J are TRBV11-1 and TRBJ1-1, with TRBD1 matching over 8 bases. Germline trimming cut 6 bases from V and 0 bases from J; bases unmatched to any gene: 3. This CDR3 region has 14 residues. Germline assignment: CDR1 SGHAT and CDR2 FQDESV (reference sequence). The CDR3 loop is CASSHRGLNTEAFF. The CDR3 DNA is TGTGCCAGCAGTCACAGGGGGTTGAACACTGAAGCTTTCTTT. Looking up the rest from reference TRBV11-1 and TRBJ1-1 gives the full variable domain: EAEVAQSPRYKITEKSQAVAFWCDPISGHATLYWYRQILGQGPELLVQFQDESVVDDSQLPKDRFSAERLKGVDSTLKIQPAELGDSAMYLCASSHRGLNTEAFFGQGTRLTVV.

V usage is TRBV7-9 and J usage is TRBJ2-7; D might be TRBD1 (7 bases). Germline CDR1 reads SEHNR; CDR2 reads FQNEAQ (reference sequence). The CDR3 extends over 15 amino acids. The V end lost 5 bases, the J end lost 7 bases, and 21 bases lay between the germline ends. The CDR3 coding sequence is TGTGCCAGCAGCCCGGGAGTTTGGAGGGACAGAGAGCAGTACTTC. Translating gives CASSPGVWRDREQYF.

This chain's CDR3 is CASSLGQGTRGTGELFF. DNA of the CDR3: TGTGCCAGCAGCTTGGGGCAGGGGACTAGAGGCACCGGGGAGCTGTTTTTT. The genes are TRBV5-4 and TRBJ2-2; 8 bases map to TRBD2. CDR1 SGHNT and CDR2 YYREEE come from the germline V gene (reference sequence). V was pared by 0 bases and J by 4 bases, with 8 bases of the junction left unmatched. The CDR3 has 17 amino acids.

The chain couples TRBV6-6 to TRBJ1-2; D uncertain. V lost 5 bases to trimming and J lost 5 bases, with 9 bases between them. Germline CDR1 reads MNHNY; CDR2 reads SVGAGI (reference sequence). This CDR3 is built from 12 residues. DNA for the CDR3: TGTGCCAGCAGTCCGGACTCTTATGGCTACACCTTC. Translated: CASSPDSYGYTF.

V and J are TRBV6-1 and TRBJ2-1; 12 nucleotides align to TRBD1. Germline assignment: CDR1 MNHNS and CDR2 SASEGT. V dropped 7 bases and J dropped 8; count of bases not matched to a gene: 6. This CDR3 has 14 amino acids. In nucleotides, the CDR3 is TGTGCCAGCATAAGGGACAGGGGGCAATATGAGCAGTTCTTC. Translating it yields CASIRDRGQYEQFF.

Written as DNA, the CDR3 is TGTGCCAGCAGGACAGGGTGGGCTGAAAAACTGTTTTTT. It translates to CASRTGWAEKLFF. The genes are TRBV6-1 and TRBJ1-4; 7 nucleotides line up with TRBD1. J gave up 7 bases and V 6 bases, and 5 bases lay outside the gene matches. The CDR3 totals 13 residues. The V gene's germline CDR1 is MNHNS and CDR2 SASEGT.

V is TRBV11-2 and J is TRBJ1-2; TRBD1 matches at 11 bases. CDR3 length equals 15 residues. Per germline, CDR1 SGHAT and CDR2 FQNNGV. V lost 2 bases and J lost 8; bases outside the gene matches: 7. The CDR3 nucleotides read TGTGCCAGCAGCTTACAACCCGGGACAGGGGGGGGCTACACCTTC. It encodes CASSLQPGTGGGYTF.

The gene calls are TRBV10-3 and TRBJ2-5; the match to TRBD2 covers 13 bases. The CDR3 length is 14 residues. The V gene end was trimmed by 10 bases and the J gene end by 5 bases; junction bases not matched to a gene: 7. Per germline, CDR1 ENHRY and CDR2 SYGVKD. CDR3 sequence reads: CATCRLAGGETQYF. The CDR3 DNA reads as TGTGCCACGTGCCGACTAGCGGGAGGTGAGACCCAGTACTTC.

This chain joins TRBV30 and TRBJ2-3; perhaps TRBD2 as D (6 bases). The germline V gene encodes CDR1 GTSNPN and CDR2 SVGIG (reference sequence). V was clipped by 0 bases and J by 1 base, with 11 bases between them. This CDR3 is 15 amino acids long. The CDR3 nucleotides read TGTGCCTGGAGTGTAAGTAGCGGACGCACAGATACGCAGTATTTT. This sequence encodes CAWSVSSGRTDTQYF.

The chain employs TRBV11-2 and TRBJ2-7; 7 bases are a match to TRBD1. The CDR3 consists of 13 residues. The germline CDR1 and CDR2 sequences are SGHAT and FQNNGV. V trimming: 0 bases; J trimming: 11 bases; junction bases outside the gene matches: 7. CDR3 amino acids: CASSLDRDRFEYF. In nucleotides, the CDR3 is TGTGCCAGCAGCTTAGATCGGGACAGATTTGAGTACTTC.

This chain joins TRBV7-2 and TRBJ1-6; 7 bases map to TRBD1. Germline CDR1 is SGHTA and CDR2 is FQGNSA. This CDR3 region has 18 residues. V gave up 0 bases and J gave up 4 bases; unmatched junction bases: 9. The CDR3 nucleotides read TGTGCCAGCAGCTTAGCGGGGCCGACAGGGAGATATAATTCACCCCTCCACTTT. This sequence encodes CASSLAGPTGRYNSPLHF. Combining the CDR3 with reference TRBV7-2 and TRBJ1-6 gives the whole variable domain GAGVSQSPSNKVTEKGKDVELRCDPISGHTALYWYRQSLGQGLEFLIYFQGNSAPDKSGLPSDRFSAERTGGSVSTLTIQRTQQEDSAVYLCASSLAGPTGRYNSPLHFGNGTRLTVT.